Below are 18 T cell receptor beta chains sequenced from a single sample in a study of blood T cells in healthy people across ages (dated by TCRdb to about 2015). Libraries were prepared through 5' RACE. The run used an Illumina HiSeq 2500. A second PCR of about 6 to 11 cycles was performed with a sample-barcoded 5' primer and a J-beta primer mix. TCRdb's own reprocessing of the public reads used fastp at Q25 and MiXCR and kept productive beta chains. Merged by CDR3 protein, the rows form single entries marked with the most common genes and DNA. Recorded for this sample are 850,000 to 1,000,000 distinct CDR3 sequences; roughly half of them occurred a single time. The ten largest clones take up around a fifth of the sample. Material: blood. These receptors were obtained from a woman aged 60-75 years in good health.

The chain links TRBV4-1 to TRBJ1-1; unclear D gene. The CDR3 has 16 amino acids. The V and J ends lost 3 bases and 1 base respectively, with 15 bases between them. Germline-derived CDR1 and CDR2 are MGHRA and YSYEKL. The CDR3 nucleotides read TGCGCCAGCAGCCAGCCCCCGCAGGTGGGGAACACTGAAGCTTTCTTT. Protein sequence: CASSQPPQVGNTEAFF.

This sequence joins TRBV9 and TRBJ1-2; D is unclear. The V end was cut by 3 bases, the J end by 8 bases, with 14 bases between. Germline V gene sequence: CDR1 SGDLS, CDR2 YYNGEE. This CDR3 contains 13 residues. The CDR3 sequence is CASSAAQFGGYTF. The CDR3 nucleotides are TGTGCCAGCAGCGCTGCCCAATTCGGAGGCTACACCTTC.

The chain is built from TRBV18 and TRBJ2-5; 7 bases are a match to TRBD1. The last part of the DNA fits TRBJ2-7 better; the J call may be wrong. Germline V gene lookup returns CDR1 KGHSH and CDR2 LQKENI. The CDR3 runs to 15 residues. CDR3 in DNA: TGTGCCAGCTCACCAAGTGGGGACAGTCCCTACGAGCAGTACTTC. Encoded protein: CASSPSGDSPYEQYF.

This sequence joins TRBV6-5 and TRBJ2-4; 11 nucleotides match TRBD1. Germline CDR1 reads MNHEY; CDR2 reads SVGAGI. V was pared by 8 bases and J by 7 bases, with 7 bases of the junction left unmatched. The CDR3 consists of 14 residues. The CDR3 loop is CASGWGQGGNIQYF. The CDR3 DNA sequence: TGTGCCAGCGGGTGGGGACAGGGGGGGAACATTCAGTACTTC.

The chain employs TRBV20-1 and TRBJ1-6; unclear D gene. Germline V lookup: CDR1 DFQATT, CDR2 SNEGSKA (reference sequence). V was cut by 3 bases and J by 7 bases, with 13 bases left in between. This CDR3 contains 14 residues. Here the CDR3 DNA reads TGCAGTGCTAGTAAGGGCGGAGCCAATTCACCCCTCCACTTT. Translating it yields CSASKGGANSPLHF.

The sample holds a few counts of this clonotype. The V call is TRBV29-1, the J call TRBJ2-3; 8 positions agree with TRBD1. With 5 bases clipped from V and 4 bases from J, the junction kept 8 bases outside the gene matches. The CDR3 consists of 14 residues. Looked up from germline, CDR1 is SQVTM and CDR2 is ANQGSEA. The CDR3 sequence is CSVMTGVGADTQYF. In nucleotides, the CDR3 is TGCAGCGTTATGACAGGGGTTGGAGCAGATACGCAGTATTTT.

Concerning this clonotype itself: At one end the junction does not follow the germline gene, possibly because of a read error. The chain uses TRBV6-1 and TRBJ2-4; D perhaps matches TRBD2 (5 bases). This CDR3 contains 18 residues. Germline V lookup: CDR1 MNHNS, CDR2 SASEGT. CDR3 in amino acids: CTSSEAHPRGLAKNIQYF. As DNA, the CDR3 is TGTACCAGCAGTGAAGCTCACCCCCGGGGATTAGCCAAAAACATTCAGTACTTC.

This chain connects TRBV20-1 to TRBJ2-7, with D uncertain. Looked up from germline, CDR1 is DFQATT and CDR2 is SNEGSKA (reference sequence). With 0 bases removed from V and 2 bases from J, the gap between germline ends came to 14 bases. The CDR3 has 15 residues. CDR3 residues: CSARDPSRRAYEQYF. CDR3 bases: TGCAGTGCTAGAGACCCAAGTCGCCGGGCCTACGAGCAGTACTTC.

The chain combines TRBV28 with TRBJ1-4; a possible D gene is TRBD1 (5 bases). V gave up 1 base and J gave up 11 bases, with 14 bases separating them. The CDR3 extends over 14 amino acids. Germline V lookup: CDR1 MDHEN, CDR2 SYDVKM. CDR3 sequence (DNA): TGTGCCAGCAGTTTATCCCCACAGAAGGGGAAACTGTTTTTT. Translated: CASSLSPQKGKLFF. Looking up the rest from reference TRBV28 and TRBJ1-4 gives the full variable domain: DVKVTQSSRYLVKRTGEKVFLECVQDMDHENMFWYRQDPGLGLRLIYFSYDVKMKEKGDIPEGYSVSREKKERFSLILESASTNQTSMYLCASSLSPQKGKLFFGSGTQLSVL.

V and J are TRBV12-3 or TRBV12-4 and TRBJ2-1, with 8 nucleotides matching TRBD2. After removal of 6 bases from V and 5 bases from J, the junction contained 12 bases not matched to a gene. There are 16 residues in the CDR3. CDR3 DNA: TGTGCCAGCAGCCCGATCGGGGCGGGAGGTCACAATGAGCAGTTCTTC. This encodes CASSPIGAGGHNEQFF.

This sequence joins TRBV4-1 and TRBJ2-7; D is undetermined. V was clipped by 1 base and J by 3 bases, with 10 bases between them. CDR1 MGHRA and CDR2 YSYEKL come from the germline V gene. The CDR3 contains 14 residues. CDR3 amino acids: CASSQGPAYYEQYF. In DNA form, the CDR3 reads TGCGCCAGCAGCCAAGGGCCGGCCTACTACGAGCAGTACTTC.

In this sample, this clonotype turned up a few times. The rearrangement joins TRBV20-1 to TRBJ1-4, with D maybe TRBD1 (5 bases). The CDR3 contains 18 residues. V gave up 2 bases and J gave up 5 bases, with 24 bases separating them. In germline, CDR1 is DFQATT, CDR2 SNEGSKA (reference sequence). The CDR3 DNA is TGCAGTGCTAGACCCTCTGACAGTTGGCGGTCAGGGAATGAAAAACTGTTTTTT. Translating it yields CSARPSDSWRSGNEKLFF.

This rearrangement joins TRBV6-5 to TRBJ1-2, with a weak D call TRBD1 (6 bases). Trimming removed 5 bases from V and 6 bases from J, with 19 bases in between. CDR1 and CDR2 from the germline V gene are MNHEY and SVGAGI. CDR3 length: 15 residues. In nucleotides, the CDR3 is TGTGCCAGCAGTAAGAAGCCCGGGACACCCAATGGCTACACCTTC. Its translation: CASSKKPGTPNGYTF.

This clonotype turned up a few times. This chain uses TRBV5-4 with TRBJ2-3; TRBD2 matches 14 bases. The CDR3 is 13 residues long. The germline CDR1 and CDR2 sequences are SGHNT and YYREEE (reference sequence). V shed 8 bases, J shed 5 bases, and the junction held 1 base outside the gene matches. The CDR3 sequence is CASGTSGRDTQYF. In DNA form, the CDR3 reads TGTGCCAGTGGGACTAGCGGGAGAGATACGCAGTATTTT.

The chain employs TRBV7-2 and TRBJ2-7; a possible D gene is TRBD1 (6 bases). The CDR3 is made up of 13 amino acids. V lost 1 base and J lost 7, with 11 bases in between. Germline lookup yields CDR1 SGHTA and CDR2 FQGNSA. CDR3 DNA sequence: TGTGCCAGCAGCTTAGAGTGGGGGCGGGAGCAGTACTTC. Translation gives CASSLEWGREQYF.

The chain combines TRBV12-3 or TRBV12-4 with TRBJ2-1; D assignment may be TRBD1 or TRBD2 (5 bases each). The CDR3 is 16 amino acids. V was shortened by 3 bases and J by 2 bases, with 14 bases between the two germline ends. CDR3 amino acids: CASSFRGAFAYNEQFF. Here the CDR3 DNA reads TGTGCCAGCAGTTTCAGAGGGGCGTTTGCCTACAATGAGCAGTTCTTC.

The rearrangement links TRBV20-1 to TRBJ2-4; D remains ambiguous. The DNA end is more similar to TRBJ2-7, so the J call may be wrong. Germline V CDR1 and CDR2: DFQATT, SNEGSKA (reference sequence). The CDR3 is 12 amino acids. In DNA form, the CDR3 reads TGCAGTGCTCCAGCCCTAAGAGACGAGCAGTACTTC. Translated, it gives CSAPALRDEQYF.

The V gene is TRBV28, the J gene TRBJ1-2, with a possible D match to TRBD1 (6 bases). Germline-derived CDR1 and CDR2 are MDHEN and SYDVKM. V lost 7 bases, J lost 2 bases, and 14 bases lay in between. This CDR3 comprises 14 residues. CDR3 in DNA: TGTGCCAGCATCCTGAGAGACAGGAACTATGGCTACACCTTC. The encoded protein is CASILRDRNYGYTF.